This entry concerns a single T cell receptor (beta chain). This sample was included in a study of tumor T cells in aggressive B-cell lymphoma. Libraries were prepared by immunoSEQ multiplex PCR; TCRdb keeps only in-frame clonotypes and omits some of them. The sample records about 3,300 clones, roughly nine tenths being singletons. This TCR came from an adult with diffuse large B cell lymphoma. Sequencing was done on a sample of tumor tissue.

The chain's CDR3 is CASSQEQYQETQYF. In DNA, the CDR3 is TGTGCCAGCAGCCAAGAGCAGTACCAAGAGACCCAGTACTTC. The chain joins TRBV4-2 to TRBJ2-5; D remains ambiguous. Germline CDR1 and CDR2: LGHNA and YNFKEQ. Trimming stripped 0 bases from V and 0 bases from J, with 5 bases between. The CDR3 spans 14 residues.